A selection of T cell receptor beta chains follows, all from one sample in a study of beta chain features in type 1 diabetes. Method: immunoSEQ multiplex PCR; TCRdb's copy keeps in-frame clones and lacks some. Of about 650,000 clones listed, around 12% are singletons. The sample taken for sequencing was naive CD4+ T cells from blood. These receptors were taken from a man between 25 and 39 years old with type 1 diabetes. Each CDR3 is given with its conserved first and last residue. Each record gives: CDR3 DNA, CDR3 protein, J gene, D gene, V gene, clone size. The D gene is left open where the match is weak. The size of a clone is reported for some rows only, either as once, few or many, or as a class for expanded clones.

DNA: TGTGCCAGCAGCTTAGGGGGTGGGACCTACGAGCAGTACTTC
CDR3: CASSLGGGTYEQYF
J: TRBJ2-7
D: NA
V: TRBV7-2
size: NA

DNA: TGTGCCAGCAGTTTGTACCGCTCGTGGCATTTT
CDR3: CASSLYRSWHF
J: TRBJ1-5
D: NA
V: TRBV28
size: NA

DNA: TGTGCCACCAGCAGTCCCCGGGACCGTGACAGGGAGCAGTTCTTC
CDR3: CATSSPRDRDREQFF
J: TRBJ2-1
D: NA
V: TRBV15
size: NA

DNA: TGTGCCAGTAGTATGAATAGCGGGGGCCGCACAGATACGCAGTATTTT
CDR3: CASSMNSGGRTDTQYF
J: TRBJ2-3
D: TRBD2
V: TRBV19
size: few

DNA: TGCGCCAGCAGCCAAGATGCCCGGGACAAAACAGATACGCAGTATTTT
CDR3: CASSQDARDKTDTQYF
J: TRBJ2-3
D: NA
V: TRBV4-3
size: NA

DNA: TGTGCCAGCACCCCAGTTGGATACGACACTGAAGCTTTCTTT
CDR3: CASTPVGYDTEAFF
J: TRBJ1-1
D: NA
V: TRBV14
size: few

DNA: TGTGCCATCAGTGAGGGTGAAGCGGGAAACACCATATATTTT
CDR3: CAISEGEAGNTIYF
J: TRBJ1-3
D: NA
V: TRBV10-3
size: many

DNA: TGCGCCAGCAGCCTCGGGACCCCTAATTCACCCCTCCACTTT
CDR3: CASSLGTPNSPLHF
J: TRBJ1-6
D: NA
V: TRBV4-3
size: few

DNA: TGTGCCAGCAGCCCAAAAGGTGGGGGTTACGAGCAGTACTTC
CDR3: CASSPKGGGYEQYF
J: TRBJ2-7
D: NA
V: TRBV7-9
size: NA

DNA: TGTGCCAGCAGCTTCCAGGGGGCTGGGGAGACCCAGTACTTC
CDR3: CASSFQGAGETQYF
J: TRBJ2-5
D: TRBD1
V: TRBV7-2
size: few

DNA: TGTGCCAGCAGCCCCACGGCAGGGAGGGAGACCCAGTACTTC
CDR3: CASSPTAGRETQYF
J: TRBJ2-5
D: NA
V: TRBV5-4
size: few

DNA: TGTGCCAGCAGCCCCCGGGACAGGGACGAGCAGTACTTC
CDR3: CASSPRDRDEQYF
J: TRBJ2-7
D: TRBD1
V: TRBV4-2
size: NA

DNA: TGTGCCAGCAGCCGGGACCGCAACTACGAGCAGTACTTC
CDR3: CASSRDRNYEQYF
J: TRBJ2-7
D: NA
V: TRBV6-6
size: NA

DNA: TGTGCCAGCAGCTTAGACCCCACAGTGGGGACCCAAAACACTGAAGCTTTCTTT
CDR3: CASSLDPTVGTQNTEAFF
J: TRBJ1-1
D: NA
V: TRBV7-9
size: NA

DNA: TGTGCCAGCAGCGTACGGTCCTCTGGGGCCAACGTCCTGACTTTC
CDR3: CASSVRSSGANVLTF
J: TRBJ2-6
D: NA
V: TRBV9
size: few

DNA: TGTGCCAGTAGTATAGACGAGGGCATCTCCTACAATGAGCAGTTCTTC
CDR3: CASSIDEGISYNEQFF
J: TRBJ2-1
D: NA
V: TRBV19
size: few

DNA: TGTGCCAGCTCACCACCTAGCGGGGGAGACTACAATGAGCAGTTCTTC
CDR3: CASSPPSGGDYNEQFF
J: TRBJ2-1
D: TRBD2
V: TRBV18
size: few

DNA: TGTGCCAGCAGCTTAGCCTTCACAGATACGCAGTATTTT
CDR3: CASSLAFTDTQYF
J: TRBJ2-3
D: NA
V: TRBV7-2
size: NA

DNA: TGTGCCAGCAGCCTTAGGACAGAGAATTACAATGAGCAGTTCTTC
CDR3: CASSLRTENYNEQFF
J: TRBJ2-1
D: NA
V: TRBV7-9
size: NA

DNA: TGTGCCAGTAACCCGACAGGGGTCAGGGACGAGCAGTACTTC
CDR3: CASNPTGVRDEQYF
J: TRBJ2-7
D: TRBD1
V: TRBV19
size: few

DNA: TGTGCCAGCAGTTTCGACTGGAGCTCCTATAATTCACCCCTCCACTTT
CDR3: CASSFDWSSYNSPLHF
J: TRBJ1-6
D: NA
V: TRBV5-6
size: few

DNA: TGTGCCAGCAGCGGGGACGGCACAGATACGCAGTATTTT
CDR3: CASSGDGTDTQYF
J: TRBJ2-3
D: NA
V: TRBV7-2
size: few

DNA: TGCGCCAGCAGCCCCATCGGGGCCAAAAACATTCAGTACTTC
CDR3: CASSPIGAKNIQYF
J: TRBJ2-4
D: NA
V: TRBV5-1
size: NA

DNA: TGTGCCAGCGGTTCTGGGACTACCAATTCACCCCTCCACTTT
CDR3: CASGSGTTNSPLHF
J: TRBJ1-6
D: NA
V: TRBV2
size: few

DNA: TGTGCCAGCAGCAGCCAGGACGATCAGCCCCAGCATTTT
CDR3: CASSSQDDQPQHF
J: TRBJ1-5
D: NA
V: TRBV7-2
size: NA

DNA: TGTGCCAGTAGGCCCGGGACAGACTATAATTCACCCCTCCACTTT
CDR3: CASRPGTDYNSPLHF
J: TRBJ1-6
D: TRBD1
V: TRBV19
size: NA

DNA: TGTGCCAGCAGCCGCGGACAGATCTATAATTCACCCCTCCACTTT
CDR3: CASSRGQIYNSPLHF
J: TRBJ1-6
D: NA
V: TRBV7-2
size: few

DNA: TGCAGTGCTAGCCCTGGACGTGAGCAGTTCTTC
CDR3: CSASPGREQFF
J: TRBJ2-1
D: NA
V: TRBV20-1
size: NA

DNA: TGTGCCAGCTCACCCCGGACAGGGGGTAATGAAAAACTGTTTTTT
CDR3: CASSPRTGGNEKLFF
J: TRBJ1-4
D: TRBD1
V: TRBV18
size: NA

DNA: TGCAGCGTTAAAGGGGCTACTGTGGAGCAGTACTTC
CDR3: CSVKGATVEQYF
J: TRBJ2-7
D: NA
V: TRBV29-1
size: NA

DNA: TGTGCCAGCAGCTTCCTCGGGGGCAACACCGGGGAGCTGTTTTTT
CDR3: CASSFLGGNTGELFF
J: TRBJ2-2
D: NA
V: TRBV7-9
size: NA

DNA: TGCAGTGCGCCCACTCGACAGGGTGAATACTTC
CDR3: CSAPTRQGEYF
J: TRBJ2-5
D: TRBD1
V: TRBV20-1
size: NA

DNA: TGTGCCAGCAGACTAACAGGGGGCGCATCGGATGAGCAGTTCTTC
CDR3: CASRLTGGASDEQFF
J: TRBJ2-1
D: TRBD1
V: TRBV7-2
size: NA

DNA: TGTGCCAGCAATACACACCCCGGGGGGGTCTCCGGGTATACGCAGTATTTT
CDR3: CASNTHPGGVSGYTQYF
J: TRBJ2-3
D: TRBD2
V: TRBV28
size: NA

DNA: TGTGCCAGCAGCTTAGAAGGCCAAACAGGGGCAGATACGCAGTATTTT
CDR3: CASSLEGQTGADTQYF
J: TRBJ2-3
D: TRBD1
V: TRBV7-9
size: NA

DNA: TGTGCCAGCAGCTTAGGTCGGGTCCGGCTAGCGGACAATGAGCAGTTCTTC
CDR3: CASSLGRVRLADNEQFF
J: TRBJ2-1
D: TRBD2
V: TRBV11-2
size: few

DNA: TGCAGTGCTGGTAGCCAGCCCCAGCATTTT
CDR3: CSAGSQPQHF
J: TRBJ1-5
D: NA
V: TRBV20-1
size: few

DNA: TGCGCCAGCAGCCCTTCGACAGGGGCCAACTATGGCTACACCTTC
CDR3: CASSPSTGANYGYTF
J: TRBJ1-2
D: TRBD1
V: TRBV5-1
size: few

DNA: TGCGCCAGCAGTCGCCCCCTTCTCGGACTAGCGGGGTGGTTAGATACGCAGTATTTT
CDR3: CASSRPLLGLAGWLDTQYF
J: TRBJ2-3
D: TRBD2
V: TRBV23-1
size: NA

DNA: TGTGCCAGCAGCCCAACCCGGGACAGTGAGGCAGATACGCAGTATTTT
CDR3: CASSPTRDSEADTQYF
J: TRBJ2-3
D: TRBD1
V: TRBV7-2
size: NA

DNA: TGTGCCAGCAGTACCTTATCGTCCGCGGCGGCCTACTACAATGAGCAGTTCTTC
CDR3: CASSTLSSAAAYYNEQFF
J: TRBJ2-1
D: NA
V: TRBV27
size: few

DNA: TGCGCCAGCAGTCAGGGGCAGCCGGGAGAGACCCAGTACTTC
CDR3: CASSQGQPGETQYF
J: TRBJ2-5
D: NA
V: TRBV5-1
size: NA

DNA: TGTGCCAGCAGCGTAGATACCCTTGGTACGCAGTATTTT
CDR3: CASSVDTLGTQYF
J: TRBJ2-3
D: NA
V: TRBV9
size: NA

DNA: TGTGCCAGCAGCTTGTTCAGGGAAAGTTGGGACAATTCACCCCTCCACTTT
CDR3: CASSLFRESWDNSPLHF
J: TRBJ1-6
D: NA
V: TRBV5-8
size: NA

DNA: TGCAGCGTTGCCCAAGACTATGGCTACACCTTC
CDR3: CSVAQDYGYTF
J: TRBJ1-2
D: NA
V: TRBV29-1
size: NA

DNA: TGTGCCTGGAGCGACCGGACTCGAGGGGGCGGCTACACCTTC
CDR3: CAWSDRTRGGGYTF
J: TRBJ1-2
D: TRBD1
V: TRBV30
size: NA

DNA: TGTGCCAGCAGTATACTCAGGGGAGCCGCTTTCTTT
CDR3: CASSILRGAAFF
J: TRBJ1-1
D: NA
V: TRBV25-1
size: few

DNA: TGCAGCGTTGACGGGGGGGCCGGAGATACGCAGTATTTT
CDR3: CSVDGGAGDTQYF
J: TRBJ2-3
D: TRBD2
V: TRBV29-1
size: few

DNA: TGCGCCAGCAGCCAGGGGTTCACAGGGGGCGGGCACACTGAAGCTTTCTTT
CDR3: CASSQGFTGGGHTEAFF
J: TRBJ1-1
D: TRBD1
V: TRBV4-3
size: few

DNA: TGTGCCAGCAGCCGACAGGGGGCCACAGATACGCAGTATTTT
CDR3: CASSRQGATDTQYF
J: TRBJ2-3
D: TRBD1
V: TRBV7-2
size: NA

DNA: TGTGCCGCCTCCTGGGGTGGATATGGCTACACCTTC
CDR3: CAASWGGYGYTF
J: TRBJ1-2
D: NA
V: TRBV28
size: few

DNA: TGTGCCAGTAGTAGGGGGAGCTCCTACAATGAGCAGTTCTTC
CDR3: CASSRGSSYNEQFF
J: TRBJ2-1
D: NA
V: TRBV19
size: NA

DNA: TGTGCCATCAGAGCCGGGACAGGGGATAGTGGCTACACCTTC
CDR3: CAIRAGTGDSGYTF
J: TRBJ1-2
D: TRBD1
V: TRBV10-3
size: NA

DNA: TGTGCCAGCAGCTTCAGGGTGGAGACCCAGTACTTC
CDR3: CASSFRVETQYF
J: TRBJ2-5
D: NA
V: TRBV7-2
size: NA

DNA: TGTGCCAGCCCCCGGATCAGGGGAGCGAACTATGGCTACACCTTC
CDR3: CASPRIRGANYGYTF
J: TRBJ1-2
D: NA
V: TRBV5-8
size: NA

DNA: TGTGCCAGCAGTTCTAGCGGGGGGGCCTGGAGAGAGACCCAGTACTTC
CDR3: CASSSSGGAWRETQYF
J: TRBJ2-5
D: TRBD2
V: TRBV7-9
size: NA

DNA: TGTGCCAGCAGCCCGCAGGGCTCTGGGGCCAACGTCCTGACTTTC
CDR3: CASSPQGSGANVLTF
J: TRBJ2-6
D: NA
V: TRBV7-2
size: few

DNA: TGCGCCAGCAGCTTGGACACGCAGAACTATGGCTACACCTTC
CDR3: CASSLDTQNYGYTF
J: TRBJ1-2
D: NA
V: TRBV5-1
size: few

DNA: TGCGCCAGCAGCGGGGGACAGGGGCTCTACAATGAGCAGTTCTTC
CDR3: CASSGGQGLYNEQFF
J: TRBJ2-1
D: TRBD1
V: TRBV5-1
size: few

DNA: TGTGCCAGCAGCTTGGTGGGAAATGAAAAACTGTTTTTT
CDR3: CASSLVGNEKLFF
J: TRBJ1-4
D: NA
V: TRBV5-4
size: few